This entry lists 27 T cell receptor beta chains sequenced from one sample in a study of T cells in Graves' hyperthyroidism and ophthalmopathy. The investigators amplified TCR beta CDR3 regions from RNA transcripts. The primer set for the first-round RT-PCR of the TCR CDR3 was HTBI. TCRdb analysed the multiplex PCR reads with MiXCR anew, one entry per CDR3 protein. This repertoire shows 300,000 to 350,000 distinct CDR3 sequences, roughly 18% found once; its top ten account for roughly 16%. Specimen: blood. The receptor set was obtained from a woman aged 35 to 49 with Graves' ophthalmopathy.

Many counts were recorded for this clonotype. The rearrangement uses TRBV18 and TRBJ2-5; no definite D call. This CDR3 is 16 amino acids long. The V end was cut by 0 bases, the J end by 12 bases, with 23 bases between. Germline V CDR1 and CDR2: KGHSH, LQKENI. The CDR3 DNA sequence: TGTGCCAGCTCACCACCGGCCTCACGGTCACTATCCCCAGAGTACTTC. Encoded protein: CASSPPASRSLSPEYF.

This clonotype was seen at least ten times. This chain links TRBV12-3 or TRBV12-4 with TRBJ2-7, with 7 bases lining up with TRBD2. The V and J ends lost 6 bases and 0 bases, in that order; junction bases with no gene match: 11. The CDR3 sequence is 16 residues long. The CDR3 DNA reads TGTGCCAGCAGGCTGGGGGGGATCTCAAGCTCCTACGAGCAGTACTTC. Translating gives CASRLGGISSSYEQYF.

This clonotype was detected ten times or more. A read error may account for a junction end that differs from germline. The V and J genes are TRBV12-3 or TRBV12-4 and TRBJ1-2, with D possibly being TRBD1 (5 bases). This CDR3 comprises 14 residues. This CDR3 reads CASTRDGSSSVESF. DNA for the CDR3: TGTGCCAGCACCCGGGACGGATCCTCTTCCGTTGAAAGCTTC.

This clonotype was counted between two and nine times. The genes are TRBV7-1 and TRBJ2-7, with 11 bases fitting TRBD1. TRBV7-1 is identified as an open reading frame with a role that is uncertain. The CDR3 extends over 20 amino acids. Trimming took 3 bases from V and 4 from J; bases not matched to a gene: 20. The CDR3 loop reads CASSSFKGTGGNPIIYEQYF. In DNA form, the CDR3 reads TGTGCCAGCAGCTCCTTTAAGGGGACAGGGGGTAACCCGATCATTTACGAGCAGTACTTC.

There are many counts of this clonotype. This chain joins TRBV19 and TRBJ1-5; a weak D match, TRBD1 (5 bases). In germline, CDR1 is LNHDA, CDR2 SQIVND (reference sequence). The V gene lost 2 bases and the J gene lost 6 bases, with 20 bases spanning the gap. CDR3 length equals 17 residues. CDR3 loop: CASSISEGLQASQPQHF. The DNA of the CDR3 is TGTGCCAGTAGTATAAGCGAGGGACTTCAAGCAAGTCAGCCCCAGCATTTT.

This clonotype has more than one count but fewer than ten. A much larger clone sits a single nucleotide away, making a read error possible. CDR3: CGARDPRGRQVQETQYF. The CDR3 DNA reads as TGCGGTGCTAGAGACCCTCGGGGACGTCAAGTTCAAGAGACCCAGTACTTC. J is TRBJ2-5 and V is TRBV20-1; TRBD1 or TRBD2 may be the D gene (5 bases each). Looked up from germline, CDR1 is DFQATT and CDR2 is SNEGSKA (reference sequence). This CDR3 contains 17 residues.

This clonotype turned up a few times. The chain recombines TRBV7-8 with TRBJ2-4; 13 bases map to TRBD2. The J segment lost 3 bases and the V segment lost 4 bases, leaving 6 bases of the junction unmatched. CDR1 and CDR2 (germline): SGHVS, FQNEAQ. This CDR3 is built from 17 residues. The CDR3 loop is CASSWGLAGRVKNIQYF. The CDR3 DNA sequence: TGTGCCAGCAGCTGGGGACTAGCGGGACGGGTCAAAAACATTCAGTACTTC. Together with reference TRBV7-8 and TRBJ2-4, the CDR3 gives the full variable domain: GAGVSQSPRYKVAKRGQDVALRCDPISGHVSLFWYQQALGQGPEFLTYFQNEAQLDKSGLPSDRFFAERPEGSVSTLKIQRTQQEDSAVYLCASSWGLAGRVKNIQYFGAGTRLSVL.

This clonotype was seen repeatedly, ten times or more. A much more abundant neighbour one base away suggests this may be a read error. The V call is TRBV9, the J call TRBJ2-7, with 11 bases that match TRBD2. CDR1 and CDR2 from the germline V gene are SGDLS and YYNGEE. The length of the CDR3 is 14 residues. V was pared by 4 bases and J by 5 bases, with 5 bases of the junction left unmatched. The CDR3 protein is CASSPGLAAHEQYF. Written as DNA, the CDR3 is TGTGCCAGCAGCCCGGGACTAGCGGCCCACGAGCAGTACTTC.

This sequence joins TRBV6-1 and TRBJ1-5, with no clear D. The length of the CDR3 is 15 residues. CDR1 is MNHNS, CDR2 SASEGT, per germline. Trimming shortened V by 2 bases and J by 4 bases, and 12 bases separated the two germline ends. The CDR3 DNA follows: TGTGCCAGCAGTGAATTAGGAGGGAATAATCAGCCCCAGCATTTT. The encoded protein is CASSELGGNNQPQHF.

There are many counts of this clonotype. The J gene is TRBJ2-2, the V gene TRBV9; 8 bases fit TRBD2. The trim removed 2 bases at V and 7 bases at J, leaving 7 bases unmatched. The CDR3 sequence is 15 residues long. In germline, CDR1 is SGDLS, CDR2 YYNGEE. CDR3 sequence (DNA): TGTGCCAGCAGCGTTAGCGGGATTCGATTCGGGGAGCTGTTTTTT. This encodes CASSVSGIRFGELFF.

The chain is built from TRBV30 and TRBJ1-1, with D perhaps matching TRBD1 (5 bases). CDR1 and CDR2 from the germline V gene are GTSNPN and SVGIG (reference sequence). V dropped 4 bases and J dropped 1 base, with 7 bases sitting between them. The CDR3 loop spans 12 amino acids. The CDR3 is CAWNRQNTEAFF. CDR3 in DNA: TGTGCCTGGAACAGGCAGAACACTGAAGCTTTCTTT.

This clonotype was observed many times. The gene calls are TRBV12-3 or TRBV12-4 and TRBJ1-2, with TRBD1 matching over 7 bases. The CDR3 extends over 14 amino acids. V lost 4 bases to trimming and J lost 4 bases; unmatched junction nucleotides: 6. The CDR3 nucleotides read TGTGCCAGCAGTTCTAGGACAGGCAGCTATGGCTACACCTTC. Its translation is CASSSRTGSYGYTF.

The chain has TRBV7-2 and TRBJ2-2, with unresolved D. V lost 2 bases and J 4 bases, leaving 11 bases between the germline ends. The CDR3 spans 15 residues. The germline CDR1 and CDR2 sequences are SGHTA and FQGNSA. CDR3 in DNA: TGTGCCAGCAGCTTACATAACACGGGCACCGGGGAGCTGTTTTTT. Residues: CASSLHNTGTGELFF.

This clonotype was recorded at least ten times. A read error may be the cause here, since a much bigger clone is one base away. This chain links TRBV6-1 with TRBJ2-2, with TRBD1 identical over 9 bases. The CDR3 is made up of 15 amino acids. The V gene's germline CDR1 is MNHNS and CDR2 SASEGT. CDR3 DNA: TGTGTCAGCAGTGGACGATCTACAGGGGGCCGGGAGCTGTTTTTT. This gives the protein CVSSGRSTGGRELFF.

This clonotype has ten or more counts. This chain uses TRBV6-2 or TRBV6-3 with TRBJ2-4; D not resolved. Trimming took off 0 bases at V and 12 bases at J, with 9 bases between the two ends. This CDR3 is 12 amino acids long. CDR1 and CDR2 from the germline V gene are MNHEY and SVGEGT. In DNA form, the CDR3 reads TGTGCCAGCAGTTACTCAGGCTTCTCTCAGTACTTC. It codes for CASSYSGFSQYF.

In its sample, this clonotype was seen many times. The chain's CDR3 is CASSYQDAMNSPLHF. CDR3 DNA sequence: TGTGCCAGCAGTTACCAGGACGCAATGAATTCACCCCTCCACTTT. The V call is TRBV6-5, the J call TRBJ1-6; D unclear. Germline V gene lookup returns CDR1 MNHEY and CDR2 SVGAGI. There are 15 residues in the CDR3. V lost 2 bases and J lost 7, with 12 bases in between.

This clonotype showed up many times. This chain joins TRBV11-2 and TRBJ2-7; no definite D call. The CDR3 runs to 12 residues. V was trimmed by 1 base and J by 5 bases, leaving 6 bases between them. Germline CDR1 is SGHAT and CDR2 is FQNNGV. CDR3 sequence (DNA): TGTGCCAGCAGCTTAGGTATCCACGAGCAGTACTTC. Translated: CASSLGIHEQYF.

In this sample, this clonotype turned up many times. The rearrangement joins TRBV12-3 or TRBV12-4 to TRBJ2-5; D unresolved. V was clipped by 3 bases and J by 5 bases, with 4 bases between them. This CDR3 is 11 amino acids long. The DNA for the CDR3 is TGTGCCAGCAGTTTCTCGGAGACCCAGTACTTC. This gives the protein CASSFSETQYF.

This clonotype has at least ten counts. V usage is TRBV12-3 or TRBV12-4 and J usage is TRBJ2-5; TRBD1 agrees at 8 bases. The CDR3 extends over 16 amino acids. Trimming took 3 bases from V and 2 from J; bases not matched to a gene: 8. CDR3 in amino acids: CASSFPPRTGQETQYF. The DNA of the CDR3 is TGTGCCAGCAGTTTTCCACCCAGGACAGGGCAAGAGACCCAGTACTTC.

V usage is TRBV7-2 and J usage is TRBJ2-5, with 8 bases identical to TRBD2. Germline CDR1 SGHTA, CDR2 FQGNSA. The V gene end was trimmed by 0 bases and the J gene end by 4 bases; junction bases not matched to a gene: 4. This CDR3 contains 15 residues. For the CDR3, the DNA is TGTGCCAGCAGCTTAGCGCGGGGGGCACTAGAGACCCAGTACTTC. As protein: CASSLARGALETQYF.

There are many counts of this clonotype. The chain is built from TRBV20-1 and TRBJ2-7; the match to TRBD2 covers 12 bases. The CDR3 has 17 residues. The V gene end was trimmed by 5 bases and the J gene end by 2 bases; junction bases not matched to a gene: 13. Germline values: CDR1 DFQATT, CDR2 SNEGSKA (reference sequence). Written as DNA, the CDR3 is TGCAGTGCTCTCTACCATAACACTAGCGGGGGGACCTACGAGCAGTACTTC. This gives the protein CSALYHNTSGGTYEQYF.

The sample holds a few counts of this clonotype. CDR3 sequence (DNA): TGTGCCAGCAGCTTGGTGCCGTCGGACCCGTCTAACTATGGCTACACCTTC. Its translation is CASSLVPSDPSNYGYTF. V is TRBV5-4 and J is TRBJ1-2; no firm D call. V lost 0 bases and J lost 0, with 15 bases in between. Germline V lookup: CDR1 SGHNT, CDR2 YYREEE (reference sequence). The CDR3 consists of 17 residues.

This clonotype was found many times. This chain connects TRBV5-1 to TRBJ1-1; 9 bases fit TRBD1. J was trimmed by 1 base and V by 7 bases; bases with no gene match: 5. Germline V lookup: CDR1 SGHRS, CDR2 YFSETQ. The CDR3 runs to 14 residues. The CDR3 reads CASGDRAPNTEAFF. As DNA, the CDR3 is TGCGCCAGCGGGGACAGGGCCCCGAACACTGAAGCTTTCTTT.

There are many counts of this clonotype. This chain joins TRBV19 and TRBJ1-3; the D is unclear. V was pared by 4 bases and J by 0 bases, with 10 bases between. The V gene's germline CDR1 is LNHDA and CDR2 SQIVND (reference sequence). The CDR3 length is 15 residues. The CDR3 loop reads CASSTRRSSGNTIYF. The DNA for the CDR3 is TGTGCCAGTAGTACCAGGAGAAGCTCTGGAAACACCATATATTTT.

This clonotype came up many times. The V and J genes are TRBV20-1 and TRBJ2-7; the D is unclear. This CDR3 is 12 amino acids long. V lost 5 bases and J 5 bases, leaving 13 bases between the germline ends. CDR1 and CDR2 (germline): DFQATT, SNEGSKA (reference sequence). CDR3 sequence reads: CSAALVVHEQYF. In DNA, the CDR3 is TGCAGTGCTGCCCTCGTCGTTCACGAGCAGTACTTC.

This clonotype appeared many times. CDR3 amino acids: CSAKTKETQYF. CDR3 bases: TGCAGTGCTAAGACGAAAGAGACCCAGTACTTC. The rearrangement joins TRBV20-1 to TRBJ2-5; no firm D call. Germline V CDR1 and CDR2: DFQATT, SNEGSKA (reference sequence). The CDR3 length is 11 residues. Trimming cost V 4 bases and J 3 bases, with 6 bases left between them.

The chain uses TRBV25-1 and TRBJ2-7, with a possible D match to TRBD1 (6 bases). The V gene's germline CDR1 is MGHDK and CDR2 SYGVNS. Trimming stripped 5 bases from V and 4 bases from J, with 18 bases between. The CDR3 has 15 residues. In DNA, the CDR3 is TGTGCCAGCAGTTCACGACAGGAGCTTGGGTACGAGCAGTACTTC. Translation: CASSSRQELGYEQYF.